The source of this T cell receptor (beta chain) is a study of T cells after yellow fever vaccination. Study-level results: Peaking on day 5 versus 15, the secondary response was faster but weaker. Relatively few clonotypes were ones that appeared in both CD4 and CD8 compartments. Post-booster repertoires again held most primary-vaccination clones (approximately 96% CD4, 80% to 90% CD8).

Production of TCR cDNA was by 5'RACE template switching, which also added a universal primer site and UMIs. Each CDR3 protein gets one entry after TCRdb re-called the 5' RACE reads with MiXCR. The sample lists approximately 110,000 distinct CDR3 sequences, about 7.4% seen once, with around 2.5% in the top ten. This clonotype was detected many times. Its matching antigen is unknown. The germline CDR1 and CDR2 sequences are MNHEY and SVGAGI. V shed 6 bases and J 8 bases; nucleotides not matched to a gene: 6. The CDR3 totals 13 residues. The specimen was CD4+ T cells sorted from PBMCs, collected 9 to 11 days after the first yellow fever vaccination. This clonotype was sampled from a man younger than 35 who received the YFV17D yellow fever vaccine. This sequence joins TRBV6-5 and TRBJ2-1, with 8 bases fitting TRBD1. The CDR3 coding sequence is TGTGCCAGCAGCCCTACGGACAGGGATGAGCAGTTCTTC. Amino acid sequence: CASSPTDRDEQFF.